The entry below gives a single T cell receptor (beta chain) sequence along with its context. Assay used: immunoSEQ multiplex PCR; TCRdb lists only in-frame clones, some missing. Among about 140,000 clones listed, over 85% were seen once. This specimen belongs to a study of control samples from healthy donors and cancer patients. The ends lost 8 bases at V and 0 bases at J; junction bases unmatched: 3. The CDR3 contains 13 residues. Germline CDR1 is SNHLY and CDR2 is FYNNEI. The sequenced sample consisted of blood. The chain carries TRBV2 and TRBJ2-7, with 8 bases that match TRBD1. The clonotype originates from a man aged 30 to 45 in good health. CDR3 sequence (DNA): TGTGCCAGCCACAGGGGGAGCTCCTACGAGCAGTACTTC. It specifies CASHRGSSYEQYF.